Following are 5 T cell receptor beta chains from one sample sequenced in a study of monozygotic twins with inflammatory bowel disease. One entry per CDR3 protein, without DNA, is what TCRdb gives after re-calling the 5' RACE reads. Seen in this sample are 150,000 to 200,000 distinct CDR3 sequences; the ten most common clones hold roughly 2.4%. The sample consisted of blood. Receptors were obtained from a human donor with ulcerative colitis or Crohn's disease, or a healthy co-twin of an affected twin (not recorded which).

V gene TRBV12-3 or TRBV12-4 combines with J gene TRBJ1-1. The CDR3 has 14 residues. The CDR3 protein is CASSLASSNTEAFF.

This rearrangement joins TRBV13 to TRBJ2-3; TCRdb lists TRBD2, though no DNA is available to test this call. The germline CDR1 and CDR2 sequences are PRHDT and FYEKMQ (reference sequence). The CDR3 has 16 amino acids. CDR3: CASSFLLRGGRDTQYF.

This sequence joins TRBV5-1 and TRBJ1-2; the TRBD1 assignment by TCRdb is unverifiable without DNA. This CDR3 region has 15 residues. Germline V lookup: CDR1 SGHRS, CDR2 YFSETQ. Here the CDR3 reads CASSQGDRSSAVPDF.

The chain combines TRBV19 with TRBJ2-3. The germline V gene has CDR1 LNHDA and CDR2 SQIVND (reference sequence). This CDR3 contains 14 residues. The CDR3 protein is CASSISAGADTQYF.

CDR3: CASSLGTGGQPQHF. The chain employs TRBV5-1 and TRBJ1-5; TCRdb selects TRBD1, and the lack of DNA leaves this call unchecked. Germline lookup yields CDR1 SGHRS and CDR2 YFSETQ. There are 14 residues in the CDR3.